These T cell receptor beta chains were read from a single sample in a study of T cell responses to AZD1222 COVID-19 vaccine. The table came from immunoSEQ multiplex PCR; TCRdb's copy has only in-frame clones and leaves some out. Of about 150,000 clones in the sample, around 90% were seen once. This sample comprised peripheral blood, obtained 28 days after the second dose of the MenACWY control vaccine. These receptors were taken from an adult who received the MenACWY meningococcal vaccine as a control. The CDR3 runs from the conserved cysteine through the conserved F or W. The D gene is left open where the match is weak. Some rows have no size entry. The others give once, few or many, or a class for an expanded clone.

v_call	j_call	clone_size	d_call	cdr3_aa	cdr3_nt
TRBV19	TRBJ2-5	-	-	CASSQGETQYF	TGTGCCAGTTCCCAGGGAGAGACCCAGTACTTC
TRBV11-2	TRBJ2-2	-	TRBD2	CASSSHSSGRDTGELFF	TGTGCCAGCAGCTCCCACTCTAGCGGGAGAGACACCGGGGAGCTGTTTTTT
TRBV5-6	TRBJ2-7	-	-	CASSLETGPSYEQYF	TGTGCCAGCAGCTTGGAGACAGGCCCCTCCTACGAGCAGTACTTC
TRBV29-1	TRBJ1-2	-	-	CSVDQTLGYGYTF	TGCAGCGTTGATCAGACCCTTGGGTATGGCTACACCTTC
TRBV28	TRBJ2-7	-	-	CASSLGSPYEQYF	TGTGCCAGCAGTTTGGGCAGTCCTTACGAGCAGTACTTC
TRBV24-1	TRBJ1-5	-	TRBD1	CATSEAGTGGNQPQHF	TGTGCCACCAGTGAGGCCGGGACAGGGGGCAATCAGCCCCAGCATTTT
TRBV19	TRBJ2-1	-	TRBD2	CASSINLLVAGSGNEQFF	TGTGCCAGTAGTATTAACCTCCTCGTAGCGGGGAGCGGGAATGAGCAGTTCTTC
TRBV7-2	TRBJ1-2	-	-	CASSLDSGYGYTF	TGTGCCAGCAGCTTAGATTCCGGCTATGGCTACACCTTC
TRBV7-8	TRBJ1-2	-	-	CASSLVGAGYGYTF	TGTGCCAGCAGCTTAGTGGGAGCAGGCTATGGCTACACCTTC
TRBV10-3	TRBJ1-6	-	-	CAISESQNSPLHF	TGTGCCATCAGTGAGTCGCAGAATTCACCCCTCCACTTT
TRBV18	TRBJ1-2	-	-	CASSPTGTTYGYTF	TGTGCCAGCTCACCGACCGGGACCACCTATGGCTACACCTTC
TRBV12-5	TRBJ1-3	-	-	CASGPRDTGNTIYF	TGTGCTAGTGGTCCCCGGGACACTGGAAACACCATATATTTT
TRBV5-1	TRBJ1-3	-	TRBD1	CASSLDRGGNTIYF	TGCGCCAGCAGCTTGGACAGGGGCGGAAACACCATATATTTT
TRBV7-2	TRBJ2-1	-	TRBD2	CASRAPGTSVVEQFF	TGTGCCAGCAGGGCACCCGGGACTAGCGTTGTTGAGCAGTTCTTC
TRBV28	TRBJ1-2	-	-	CASSLFPDPGGDGYTF	TGTGCCAGCAGTTTATTTCCGGACCCCGGCGGGGATGGCTACACCTTC
TRBV7-2	TRBJ1-2	-	-	CASSLAGGEHGYTF	TGTGCCAGCAGCTTAGCTGGGGGCGAGCATGGCTACACCTTC
TRBV20-1	TRBJ1-5	-	-	CSASGGRTDGNQPQHF	TGCAGTGCTAGTGGGGGACGGACCGATGGCAATCAGCCCCAGCATTTT
TRBV28	TRBJ2-5	-	-	CASSLQGAGETQYF	TGTGCCAGCAGTTTACAGGGTGCCGGAGAGACCCAGTACTTC
TRBV5-1	TRBJ2-5	once	TRBD1	CASSLVSGGEETQYF	TGCGCCAGCAGCTTGGTGTCAGGGGGCGAGGAGACCCAGTACTTC
TRBV28	TRBJ1-2	-	-	CASSLGNYGYTF	TGTGCCAGCAGTTTGGGGAATTATGGCTACACCTTC
TRBV19	TRBJ1-5	-	TRBD1	CASTRNDRVNQPQHF	TGTGCCAGTACCCGAAATGACAGGGTCAATCAGCCCCAGCATTTT
TRBV19	TRBJ2-1	-	TRBD2	CASMVTSGRTEQFF	TGTGCCAGTATGGTGACTAGCGGGAGGACTGAGCAGTTCTTC
TRBV28	TRBJ1-1	-	TRBD1	CASSLDREAFF	TGTGCCAGCAGTCTGGACAGGGAAGCTTTCTTT
TRBV7-9	TRBJ1-5	-	-	CASSLGPRDGGNQPQHF	TGTGCCAGCAGCTTAGGCCCCCGGGACGGGGGCAATCAGCCCCAGCATTTT
TRBV3-1/TRBV3-2	TRBJ1-6	-	-	CASSHPNPRNSPLHF	TGTGCCAGCAGCCACCCGAACCCCCGGAATTCACCCCTCCACTTT
TRBV6-6	TRBJ1-1	-	-	CASSRGAGAEAFF	TGTGCCAGCAGCCGAGGGGCAGGAGCTGAAGCTTTCTTT
TRBV19	TRBJ1-1	-	-	CASSMRGENTEAFF	TGTGCCAGTAGTATGAGGGGAGAGAATACTGAAGCTTTCTTT
TRBV11-2	TRBJ2-1	-	TRBD1	CASSDRTGGDNEQFF	TGTGCCAGCAGCGATCGGACAGGGGGGGACAATGAGCAGTTCTTC
TRBV2	TRBJ2-7	-	-	CASSETPDPTEQYF	TGTGCCAGCAGTGAGACGCCAGACCCTACCGAGCAGTACTTC
TRBV3-1/TRBV3-2	TRBJ2-7	-	-	CASSQEQGLYEQYF	TGTGCCAGCAGCCAAGAGCAGGGGTTGTACGAGCAGTACTTC
TRBV4-1	TRBJ2-5	-	TRBD2	CASSQDPAGVGEAQYF	TGCGCCAGCAGCCAAGATCCAGCGGGAGTAGGAGAGGCCCAGTACTTC
TRBV28	TRBJ2-1	-	TRBD1	CASSAGQGANNEQFF	TGTGCCAGCAGTGCCGGACAGGGGGCGAACAATGAGCAGTTCTTC
TRBV5-5	TRBJ2-1	once	-	CASSFRGSGGNEQFF	TGTGCCAGCAGCTTCAGGGGTTCAGGGGGGAATGAGCAGTTCTTC
TRBV24-1	TRBJ1-2	-	TRBD1	CATSDSGTENYGYTF	TGTGCCACCAGTGACTCTGGGACAGAGAACTATGGCTACACCTTC
TRBV12-3/TRBV12-4	TRBJ2-3	-	-	CASSLKGSDTQYF	TGTGCCAGCAGTTTAAAGGGTTCAGATACGCAGTATTTT